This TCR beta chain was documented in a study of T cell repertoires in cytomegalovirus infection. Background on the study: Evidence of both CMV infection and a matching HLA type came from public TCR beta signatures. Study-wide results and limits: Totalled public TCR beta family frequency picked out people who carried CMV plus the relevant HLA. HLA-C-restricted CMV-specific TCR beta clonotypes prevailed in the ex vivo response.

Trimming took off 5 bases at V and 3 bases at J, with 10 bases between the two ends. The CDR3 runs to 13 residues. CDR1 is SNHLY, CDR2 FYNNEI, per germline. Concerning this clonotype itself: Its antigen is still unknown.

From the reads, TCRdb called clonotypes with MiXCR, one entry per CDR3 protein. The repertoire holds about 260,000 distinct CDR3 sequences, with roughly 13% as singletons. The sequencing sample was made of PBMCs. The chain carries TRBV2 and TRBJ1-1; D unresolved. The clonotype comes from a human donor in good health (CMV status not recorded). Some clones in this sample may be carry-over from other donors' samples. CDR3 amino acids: CASSQGSYTEAFF. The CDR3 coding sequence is TGTGCCAGCAGTCAAGGGTCTTACACTGAAGCTTTCTTT.